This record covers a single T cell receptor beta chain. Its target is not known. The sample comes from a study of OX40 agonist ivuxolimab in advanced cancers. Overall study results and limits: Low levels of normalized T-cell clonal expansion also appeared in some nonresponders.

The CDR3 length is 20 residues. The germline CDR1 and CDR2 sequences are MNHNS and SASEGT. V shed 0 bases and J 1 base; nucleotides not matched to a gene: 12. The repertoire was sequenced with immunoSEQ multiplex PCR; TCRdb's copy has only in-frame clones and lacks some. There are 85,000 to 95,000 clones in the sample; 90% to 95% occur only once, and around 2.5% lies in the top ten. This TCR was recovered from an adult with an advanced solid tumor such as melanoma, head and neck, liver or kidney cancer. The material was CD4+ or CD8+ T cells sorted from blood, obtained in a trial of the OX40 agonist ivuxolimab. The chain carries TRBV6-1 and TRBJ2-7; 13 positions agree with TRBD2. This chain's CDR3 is CASSEALVGLAGADSYEQYF. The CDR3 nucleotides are TGTGCCAGCAGTGAAGCGCTAGTTGGACTAGCGGGAGCTGATTCCTACGAGCAGTACTTC.